One and the same sample provided the 10 T cell receptor beta chains below, sequenced in a study. In TCRdb, the RT-PCR reads were re-called with MiXCR into one record per CDR3 protein. Here the sample spans about 680,000 distinct CDR3 sequences, approximately 15% being singletons. Sequenced material: memory CD4+ T cells from blood. Every receptor here comes from a female donor in good health, serving as a healthy control.

This clonotype was recorded many times. In nucleotides, the CDR3 is TGCAGTGCTAGAGTGACGGGGTACAATGAGCAGTTCTTC. Translation gives CSARVTGYNEQFF. V gene TRBV20-1 combines with J gene TRBJ2-1; possible D gene TRBD2, 5 bases. V was clipped by 1 base and J by 4 bases, with 8 bases between them. The CDR3 runs 13 residues. Looked up from germline, CDR1 is DFQATT and CDR2 is SNEGSKA (reference sequence).

This clonotype turned up a few times. The V gene is TRBV12-3 or TRBV12-4, the J gene TRBJ1-2; D gene ambiguous. The CDR3 is 12 amino acids. The V end was cut by 4 bases, the J end by 4 bases, with 7 bases between. The CDR3 nucleotides read TGTGCCAGCAGTTCCCGGACCTATGGCTACACCTTC. It translates to CASSSRTYGYTF.

The V call is TRBV20-1, the J call TRBJ2-5, with D possibly matching TRBD1 (6 bases). This CDR3 contains 17 residues. Germline CDR1 DFQATT, CDR2 SNEGSKA (reference sequence). Trimming pared 6 bases from V and 1 base from J, leaving 24 bases between. Here the CDR3 reads CSANGAGAIVRQETQYF. In DNA, the CDR3 is TGCAGTGCGAATGGGGCAGGGGCAATAGTACGCCAAGAGACCCAGTACTTC.

This clonotype was seen more than once but under ten times. The genes are TRBV15 and TRBJ1-2; weak D call: TRBD1 (6 bases). Germline-derived CDR1 and CDR2 are LNHNV and YYDKDF (reference sequence). The CDR3 is made up of 15 amino acids. V lost 1 base and J lost 4, with 13 bases in between. The CDR3, as DNA: TGTGCCACCAGCAGAGCTCAGGGGTTTGGCTATGGCTACACCTTC. This sequence encodes CATSRAQGFGYGYTF. The full variable domain, with the rest looked up from reference TRBV15 and TRBJ1-2, is DAMVIQNPRYQVTQFGKPVTLSCSQTLNHNVMYWYQQKSSQAPKLLFHYYDKDFNNEADTPDNFQSRRPNTSFCFLDIRSPGLGDTAMYLCATSRAQGFGYGYTFGSGTRLTVV.

This clonotype was seen many times. The chain uses TRBV12-3 or TRBV12-4 and TRBJ1-2; D is unclear. CDR3 size: 14 residues. The ends were cut back, 5 bases at V and 4 bases at J, with 14 bases in the middle. In nucleotides, the CDR3 is TGTGCCAGCAGTCCTGGACCCCAGACCTATGGCTACACCTTC. Protein product: CASSPGPQTYGYTF.

The chain employs TRBV7-2 and TRBJ1-1; TRBD1 might be the D (6 bases). Germline CDR1 and CDR2: SGHTA and FQGNSA. CDR3 length equals 15 residues. V was pared by 4 bases and J by 0 bases, with 12 bases between. CDR3 amino acids: CASSSHQGMNTEAFF. DNA of the CDR3: TGTGCCAGCAGCTCCCACCAGGGGATGAACACTGAAGCTTTCTTT.

This clonotype was picked up many times. This rearrangement joins TRBV7-2 to TRBJ1-6, with a tentative D call TRBD1 (6 bases). This CDR3 comprises 16 residues. CDR1 is SGHTA, CDR2 FQGNSA, per germline. V shed 5 bases and J shed 9 bases, with 20 bases lying between them. CDR3 in DNA: TGTGCCAGCAGCCGGCAGGACAGCCAAATAGGTTCACCCCTCCACTTT. It encodes CASSRQDSQIGSPLHF.

This chain joins TRBV7-2 and TRBJ2-3; D ambiguous. V lost 3 bases to trimming and J lost 4 bases, with 5 bases between them. The length of the CDR3 is 12 residues. Looked up from germline, CDR1 is SGHTA and CDR2 is FQGNSA. DNA for the CDR3: TGTGCCAGCAGCTTCTTCGCAGATACGCAGTATTTT. Its translation is CASSFFADTQYF.

This clonotype has a count of ten or more. The chain joins TRBV10-3 to TRBJ2-7; 15 positions match TRBD2. The CDR3 has 17 amino acids. The V gene end was trimmed by 6 bases and the J gene end by 4 bases; junction bases not matched to a gene: 10. Germline V gene lookup returns CDR1 ENHRY and CDR2 SYGVKD. The CDR3 region is CAIRGTGGTSGGYEQYF. CDR3 DNA sequence: TGTGCCATCAGGGGGACAGGGGGGACTAGCGGGGGGTACGAGCAGTACTTC.

The rearrangement links TRBV20-1 to TRBJ1-2, with 7 bases fitting TRBD1. The V segment lost 5 bases and the J segment 4 bases; nucleotides outside the gene matches: 13. This CDR3 spans 15 amino acids. Germline CDR1 and CDR2: DFQATT and SNEGSKA (reference sequence). The CDR3 region is CSAPLGRGLGYGYTF. The DNA of the CDR3 is TGCAGTGCTCCCTTGGGGAGGGGGCTCGGCTATGGCTACACCTTC.